The 17 T cell receptor beta chains below were found in one sample sequenced in a study of blood T cell repertoires in COVID-19. Repertoires were generated with immunoSEQ multiplex PCR, while TCRdb's copy carries only in-frame clones and drops some. The table records 95,000 to 150,000 clones, around 90% of them present only once. Sequencing was performed on peripheral blood. The receptors derive from a woman aged 60-75 years with COVID-19, enrolled during active disease.

The rearrangement links TRBV19 to TRBJ2-3, with D possibly matching TRBD2 (5 bases). CDR3 length: 14 amino acids. Trimming took off 6 bases at V and 6 bases at J, with 16 bases between the two ends. CDR1 and CDR2 from the germline V gene are LNHDA and SQIVND (reference sequence). The CDR3 DNA follows: TGTGCCAGTAGCCGGCAGCACGGGGTGGATACGCAGTATTTT. As protein: CASSRQHGVDTQYF.

V and J are TRBV30 and TRBJ1-4, with D hard to call. The CDR3 length is 14 residues. Trimming removed 2 bases at V and 3 bases at J, with 10 bases between. The germline CDR1 and CDR2 sequences are GTSNPN and SVGIG (reference sequence). The CDR3 loop reads CAWSFSRSNEKLFF. The CDR3, as DNA: TGTGCCTGGAGTTTTAGTCGTTCTAATGAAAAACTGTTTTTT.

The CDR3 region has the DNA TGTGCCAGCAGTACGACAGGGTATCGCACTGAAGCTTTCTTT. Residues: CASSTTGYRTEAFF. The gene calls are TRBV6-5 and TRBJ1-1, with 7 bases that match TRBD1. The germline V gene encodes CDR1 MNHEY and CDR2 SVGAGI. V gave up 5 bases and J gave up 4 bases; unmatched junction bases: 7. This CDR3 has 14 amino acids.

This chain connects TRBV2 to TRBJ1-6; D unclear. This CDR3 is 15 amino acids long. Germline V gene sequence: CDR1 SNHLY, CDR2 FYNNEI. Trimming shortened V by 2 bases and J by 4 bases, and 9 bases separated the two germline ends. The CDR3, as DNA: TGTGCCAGCAGTGAAAAATCCCGTTATAATTCACCCCTCCACTTT. This encodes CASSEKSRYNSPLHF. Looking up the rest from reference TRBV2 and TRBJ1-6 gives the full variable domain: EPEVTQTPSHQVTQMGQEVILRCVPISNHLYFYWYRQILGQKVEFLVSFYNNEISEKSEIFDDQFSVERPDGSNFTLKIRSTKLEDSAMYFCASSEKSRYNSPLHFGNGTRLTVT.

This sequence joins TRBV6-5 and TRBJ2-7, with TRBD2 identical over 8 bases. The CDR3 extends over 15 amino acids. The ends lost 6 bases at V and 4 bases at J; junction bases unmatched: 11. The germline gives CDR1 MNHEY, CDR2 SVGAGI. The CDR3 DNA reads as TGTGCCAGCAGAATTCTGGCGGGGGGCGCGTACGAGCAGTACTTC. Protein sequence: CASRILAGGAYEQYF.

The chain links TRBV6-2 or TRBV6-3 to TRBJ1-5; D gene uncertain. The V gene lost 2 bases and the J gene lost 5 bases, with 4 bases spanning the gap. The V gene's germline CDR1 is MNHEY and CDR2 SVGEGT. CDR3 size: 12 residues. This CDR3 is CASSYRHQPQHF. The DNA for the CDR3 is TGTGCCAGCAGTTACCGTCATCAGCCCCAGCATTTT.

The V gene is TRBV27, the J gene TRBJ1-2; TRBD1 matches at 9 bases. Germline lookup yields CDR1 MNHEY and CDR2 SMNVEV (reference sequence). V was clipped by 4 bases and J by 1 base; unmatched bases: 10. The CDR3 contains 17 residues. Here the CDR3 DNA reads TGTGCCAGCAGTTCCCCGGGACAGGGCCCGATTAACTATGGCTACACCTTC. This translates into CASSSPGQGPINYGYTF.

The genes are TRBV15 and TRBJ1-1, with TRBD1 identical over 9 bases. J lost 0 bases, V lost 5 bases, and 7 bases had no gene match. The V gene's germline CDR1 is LNHNV and CDR2 YYDKDF (reference sequence). The CDR3 length is 16 residues. The chain's CDR3 is CATSGGTGRVNTEAFF. The CDR3 DNA follows: TGTGCCACCAGCGGTGGGACAGGGAGGGTGAACACTGAAGCTTTCTTT.

This rearrangement joins TRBV30 to TRBJ2-2; TRBD2 is a possible D gene (6 bases). Trimming took 5 bases from V and 3 from J, leaving 13 bases between them. The CDR3 runs 14 residues. CDR1 GTSNPN and CDR2 SVGIG come from the germline V gene (reference sequence). In nucleotides, the CDR3 is TGTGCCTGGTCTGTACGCGGGGACACCGGGGAGCTGTTTTTT. Protein product: CAWSVRGDTGELFF. Filled out from reference TRBV30 and TRBJ2-2, the complete variable domain reads SQTIHQWPATLVQPVGSPLSLECTVEGTSNPNLYWYRQAAGRGLQLLFYSVGIGQISSEVPQNLSASRPQDRQFILSSKKLLLSDSGFYLCAWSVRGDTGELFFGEGSRLTVL.

J is TRBJ1-2 and V is TRBV7-2; D is undetermined. The V and J ends lost 0 bases and 4 bases respectively, with 9 bases between them. This CDR3 contains 14 residues. Germline V gene lookup returns CDR1 SGHTA and CDR2 FQGNSA. In DNA form, the CDR3 reads TGTGCCAGCAGCTTAGCGCGGGGTTCCTATGGCTACACCTTC. Protein product: CASSLARGSYGYTF.

V and J are TRBV29-1 and TRBJ2-2, with no clear D. The ends were cut back, 7 bases at V and 5 bases at J, with 8 bases in the middle. The CDR3 sequence is 11 residues long. Looked up from germline, CDR1 is SQVTM and CDR2 is ANQGSEA. The CDR3 region is CSAQQTGELFF. The CDR3 DNA reads TGCAGCGCCCAACAGACCGGGGAGCTGTTTTTT.

The chain employs TRBV10-3 and TRBJ2-7, with 10 bases aligning to TRBD1. J lost 4 bases, V lost 10 bases, and 10 bases had no gene match. The V gene's germline CDR1 is ENHRY and CDR2 SYGVKD. The CDR3 runs 14 residues. CDR3 sequence: CATSRGTGEYEQYF. CDR3 sequence (DNA): TGTGCCACCAGCCGCGGGACAGGGGAATACGAGCAGTACTTC.

V and J are TRBV5-8 and TRBJ2-2, with D unresolved. The length of the CDR3 is 15 residues. The germline V gene encodes CDR1 SGHTS and CDR2 YDEGEE. V lost 3 bases and J 2 bases, leaving 11 bases between the germline ends. Here the CDR3 reads CASSSQFYNTGELFF. CDR3 in DNA: TGTGCCAGCAGCTCACAGTTTTATAACACCGGGGAGCTGTTTTTT.

The V call is TRBV14, the J call TRBJ2-2, with 10 bases that match TRBD1. Unmatched junction bases numbered 9, after V lost 0 bases and J lost 8 bases. CDR1 SGHDN and CDR2 FVKESK come from the germline V gene. CDR3 length: 17 residues. CDR3 coding DNA: TGTGCCAGCAGCCAAGATCGGGGGACAGGGGTTCCTGGGGAGCTGTTTTTT. It is translated as CASSQDRGTGVPGELFF.

V gene TRBV19 combines with J gene TRBJ2-4, with TRBD2 identical over 8 bases. V shed 5 bases, J shed 6 bases, and the junction held 6 bases outside the gene matches. The CDR3 is 14 residues long. From germline, CDR1 is LNHDA and CDR2 SQIVND (reference sequence). The CDR3 region is CASSVGGEANIQYF. CDR3 coding DNA: TGTGCCAGTAGTGTCGGGGGGGAGGCAAACATTCAGTACTTC.

The J gene is TRBJ1-5, the V gene TRBV30, with a possible D match to TRBD1 (5 bases). CDR3 size: 15 residues. V gave up 0 bases and J gave up 7 bases, with 16 bases separating them. Per germline, CDR1 GTSNPN and CDR2 SVGIG (reference sequence). The CDR3 sequence is CAWSVIGQGGQPQHF. The CDR3 nucleotides are TGTGCCTGGAGTGTAATCGGGCAGGGCGGCCAGCCCCAGCATTTT.

The chain employs TRBV4-2 and TRBJ2-1, with TRBD1 matching 9 bases. V gave up 5 bases and J gave up 15 bases; unmatched junction bases: 8. CDR3 length equals 12 residues. Per germline, CDR1 LGHNA and CDR2 YNFKEQ. The CDR3 DNA is TGTGCCAGCAGCTCTCAGGGACAGGGTCGGTTCTTC. The encoded protein is CASSSQGQGRFF.